The 20 T cell receptor beta chains below come from one sample, sequenced in a study of identical twins. Using its own MiXCR run on the 5' RACE reads, TCRdb lists one record per CDR3 protein. Of about 720,000 distinct CDR3 sequences in the sample, about 20% are singletons; the top ten hold about 12%. A further study also used this sample, focusing on T cells expressing NK-cell markers.

The sample was PBMCs. The receptors were gathered from a woman aged 18-29 years in good health.

This clonotype was counted ten times or more. The rearrangement joins TRBV7-9 to TRBJ2-5; 9 positions agree with TRBD2. Losses at the gene ends were 4 bases for V and 3 bases for J; bases not matched to a gene: 3. CDR1 and CDR2 (germline): SEHNR, FQNEAQ (reference sequence). CDR3 size: 14 residues. Here the CDR3 reads CASSYWTSEETQYF. CDR3 nucleotide sequence: TGTGCCAGCAGCTATTGGACTAGCGAAGAGACCCAGTACTTC.

CDR3 nucleotide sequence: TGCGCCAGCAGCTTGGAGGACGGATCCCAGACCCAGTACTTC. The encoded protein is CASSLEDGSQTQYF. The V call is TRBV5-1, the J call TRBJ2-5; D ambiguous. This CDR3 spans 14 amino acids. The germline V and J ends were trimmed by 0 bases and 6 bases, with 12 bases remaining between them. Germline values: CDR1 SGHRS, CDR2 YFSETQ.

V is TRBV18 and J is TRBJ1-2, with D unclear. Germline V lookup: CDR1 KGHSH, CDR2 LQKENI. The CDR3 is 16 amino acids. The ends were cut back, 3 bases at V and 0 bases at J, with 14 bases in the middle. The CDR3 DNA is TGTGCCAGCTCACCGACGAGGATCCTAGCTAACTATGGCTACACCTTC. Its translation is CASSPTRILANYGYTF.

This clonotype appeared a few times. This rearrangement joins TRBV5-1 to TRBJ2-5, with TRBD2 matching over 9 bases. Germline-derived CDR1 and CDR2 are SGHRS and YFSETQ. The V gene end was trimmed by 3 bases and the J gene end by 4 bases; junction bases not matched to a gene: 7. The CDR3 covers 15 residues. The CDR3 loop is CASSSPRGGAETQYF. DNA of the CDR3: TGCGCCAGCAGCTCCCCGCGGGGGGGTGCAGAGACCCAGTACTTC.

The genes are TRBV18 and TRBJ1-2; D not resolved. V was cut by 2 bases and J by 3 bases, with 10 bases left in between. CDR3 length equals 14 residues. Germline V gives CDR1 KGHSH, CDR2 LQKENI. CDR3 nucleotides: TGTGCCAGCTCACCAGGAACAGAGCACTATGGCTACACCTTC. It is translated as CASSPGTEHYGYTF. Based on the CDR3 plus reference TRBV18 and TRBJ1-2, the full variable domain is NAGVMQNPRHLVRRRGQEARLRCSPMKGHSHVYWYRQLPEEGLKFMVYLQKENIIDESGMPKERFSAEFPKEGPSILRIQQVVRGDSAAYFCASSPGTEHYGYTFGSGTRLTVV.

CDR3 DNA: TGTGCCAGCAGCCCCCAGGGGTGGACATATGGCTACACCTTC. It specifies CASSPQGWTYGYTF. The V gene is TRBV7-2, the J gene TRBJ1-2; maybe TRBD1 (6 bases). Germline assignment: CDR1 SGHTA and CDR2 FQGNSA. V lost 5 bases to trimming and J lost 5 bases, with 15 bases between them. There are 14 residues in the CDR3.

There are a few counts of this clonotype. The chain uses TRBV7-9 and TRBJ1-6, with no clear D. The germline V gene encodes CDR1 SEHNR and CDR2 FQNEAQ (reference sequence). This CDR3 region has 12 residues. V lost 4 bases and J lost 14, with 12 bases in between. The CDR3 reads CASSSPAGSLHF. The CDR3 nucleotides read TGTGCCAGCAGCTCGCCCGCCGGATCCCTCCACTTT.

Comments on this clonotype: At one boundary the junction diverges from the germline segment, which might be a read error. The chain couples TRBV4-3 to TRBJ1-1; D is unclear. This CDR3 has 12 residues. Per germline, CDR1 LGHNA and CDR2 YSLEER. The CDR3 sequence is CASSPAGVAAIF. DNA for the CDR3: TGCGCCAGCAGCCCCGCCGGAGTAGCGGCTATCTTT.

The V gene is TRBV9, the J gene TRBJ2-2; D may be TRBD1 or TRBD2 (5 bases each). Germline V gene data show CDR1 as SGDLS and CDR2 as YYNGEE. V dropped 4 bases and J dropped 6 bases, with 10 bases sitting between them. This CDR3 is built from 13 residues. Written as DNA, the CDR3 is TGTGCCAGCAGCCCCGGGACCGCCGGGGAGCTGTTTTTT. It yields the protein CASSPGTAGELFF. Combining the CDR3 with reference TRBV9 and TRBJ2-2 gives the whole variable domain DSGVTQTPKHLITATGQRVTLRCSPRSGDLSVYWYQQSLDQGLQFLIQYYNGEERAKGNILERFSAQQFPDLHSELNLSSLELGDSALYFCASSPGTAGELFFGEGSRLTVL.

The V gene is TRBV20-1, the J gene TRBJ2-7; 7 nucleotides agree with TRBD1. The CDR3 has 14 residues. Germline V lookup: CDR1 DFQATT, CDR2 SNEGSKA (reference sequence). The trim removed 4 bases at V and 7 bases at J, leaving 13 bases unmatched. CDR3 region: CSANPQGVSREQYF. The CDR3 bases are TGCAGTGCTAACCCTCAGGGGGTGAGTCGGGAGCAGTACTTC.

The J gene is TRBJ2-3, the V gene TRBV7-9; D may match TRBD1 or TRBD2 (6 bases each). The germline V gene has CDR1 SEHNR and CDR2 FQNEAQ (reference sequence). The CDR3 sequence is 15 residues long. Trimming removed 5 bases from V and 1 base from J, with 13 bases in between. The CDR3 here is CASSPNGGRTDTQYF. In nucleotides, the CDR3 is TGTGCCAGCAGCCCGAACGGGGGCCGCACAGATACGCAGTATTTT.

This clonotype showed up just a few times. The V and J genes are TRBV29-1 and TRBJ2-3, with D perhaps matching TRBD2 (6 bases). The CDR3 contains 12 residues. Trimming removed 8 bases from V and 6 bases from J, with 15 bases in between. Germline loops: CDR1 SQVTM, CDR2 ANQGSEA. DNA of the CDR3: TGCAGCCCGACGCTCAGCGGGGATACGCAGTATTTT. Protein sequence: CSPTLSGDTQYF.

The J gene is TRBJ2-1, the V gene TRBV9, with TRBD2 as a possible D gene (6 bases). The V end was cut by 4 bases, the J end by 10 bases, with 15 bases between. Looked up from germline, CDR1 is SGDLS and CDR2 is YYNGEE. The CDR3 loop spans 13 amino acids. The CDR3 loop reads CASSSRGLAEQFF. CDR3 in DNA: TGTGCCAGCAGCTCCCGTGGGCTAGCGGAGCAGTTCTTC.

The chain has TRBV7-3 and TRBJ2-7, with D tentatively TRBD1 (6 bases). The CDR3 totals 14 residues. The germline V gene has CDR1 SGHTA and CDR2 FQGTGA. The V and J ends lost 5 bases and 6 bases respectively, with 17 bases between them. CDR3 region: CASSTTGPRSEQYF. CDR3 DNA: TGTGCCAGCAGCACCACAGGGCCTAGGAGCGAGCAGTACTTC.

This clonotype was recorded a few times. The chain recombines TRBV5-1 with TRBJ2-1; 13 bases align to TRBD2. Unmatched junction bases numbered 5, after V lost 2 bases and J lost 9 bases. The CDR3 is 15 residues long. In germline, CDR1 is SGHRS, CDR2 YFSETQ. The CDR3 bases are TGCGCCAGCAGCTTACTAGCGGGGGGGCCCAGTGAGCAGTTCTTC. This gives the protein CASSLLAGGPSEQFF.

This clonotype turned up a few times. This chain links TRBV13 with TRBJ2-5, with D hard to call. The CDR3 extends over 14 amino acids. The V and J ends lost 5 bases and 3 bases respectively, with 13 bases between them. Germline loops: CDR1 PRHDT, CDR2 FYEKMQ (reference sequence). The CDR3 DNA sequence: TGTGCCAGCAGCCCAGGACCCCTAAAAGAGACCCAGTACTTC. Amino acids: CASSPGPLKETQYF.

The chain uses TRBV27 and TRBJ2-3; D is undetermined. Per germline, CDR1 MNHEY and CDR2 SMNVEV (reference sequence). The CDR3 has 14 residues. V lost 3 bases to trimming and J lost 7 bases, with 14 bases between them. The CDR3 protein is CASSFLSVGNTQYF. The CDR3 DNA reads as TGTGCCAGCAGTTTCCTTTCGGTCGGAAATACGCAGTATTTT.

This chain joins TRBV5-1 and TRBJ2-5; D perhaps matches TRBD1 (7 bases). The CDR3 covers 14 residues. Germline V gene sequence: CDR1 SGHRS, CDR2 YFSETQ. Trimming cost V 4 bases and J 2 bases, with 12 bases left between them. CDR3 nucleotide sequence: TGCGCCAGCAGCGCGGGACAGATACAAGAGACCCAGTACTTC. Translating it yields CASSAGQIQETQYF.

This clonotype was observed a handful of times. V is TRBV15 and J is TRBJ2-2; either TRBD1 or TRBD2 may fit D (5 bases each). The CDR3 has 15 amino acids. Trimming removed 4 bases from V and 3 bases from J, with 12 bases in between. The germline CDR1 and CDR2 sequences are LNHNV and YYDKDF (reference sequence). This chain's CDR3 is CATSISGTYTGELFF. The DNA for the CDR3 is TGTGCCACCAGCATTTCCGGGACCTACACCGGGGAGCTGTTTTTT.

As DNA, the CDR3 is TGTGCCAGCAGTTGGGGAGGGATTGGCTACACCTTC. Protein: CASSWGGIGYTF. The chain employs TRBV6-5 and TRBJ1-2; D not certain. This CDR3 is built from 12 residues. Germline CDR1 MNHEY, CDR2 SVGAGI. Trimming stripped 4 bases from V and 7 bases from J, with 10 bases between.